This T cell receptor (beta chain) was identified during a study of CD8+CD57+ T cells in acquired aplastic anemia. Study-level background: Each DNA sample taken from sorted CD4+ and CD8+ cells came to 3 to 3.5 ug on average.

A few counts support this clonotype. The CDR3 runs to 15 residues. The germline V gene encodes CDR1 SEHNR and CDR2 FQNEAQ (reference sequence). V dropped 2 bases and J dropped 0 bases, with 10 bases sitting between them. Genomic DNA acted as the template from which TCR beta VDJ combination and CDR3 sequence profiling were carried out. TCRdb re-derived calls from the reads in MiXCR, one entry per CDR3 protein. The sample carries 250,000 to 300,000 distinct CDR3 sequences, approximately 55% recorded once. Material for sequencing was sorted CD4+, CD8+, or CD8+CD57+ T cells (not recorded which) from PBMCs. The rearrangement uses TRBV7-9 and TRBJ1-1, with a possible D match to TRBD1 (6 bases). The sequence came from a human donor with severe aplastic anemia or a healthy control (not recorded which). The CDR3 nucleotides are TGTGCCAGCAGCTTAAGGACAGCCTTGAACACTGAAGCTTTCTTT. Protein product: CASSLRTALNTEAFF.